The entry below describes one T cell receptor beta chain. No antigen is known for it. The sample comes from a study of cytomegalovirus exposure and HLA in healthy donors. About the study: Early released data had approximately 86 million unique TCRs, all coming from HLA-typed donors. Study-wide points: Presence/absence analyses assumed roughly uniform sequencing depth across donors.

CDR1 is SGHRS and CDR2 is YFSETQ in the germline V gene. The CDR3 length is 14 residues. The J segment lost 8 bases and the V segment lost 4 bases, leaving 10 bases of the junction unmatched. The study ran its PCR with 60 Vbeta and 13 Jbeta primers. Profiled with immunoSEQ multiplex PCR; TCRdb holds only in-frame clones, not every one. Its table records roughly 90,000 clones. The sequence was collected from a man over 45 in good health and CMV-seropositive. The sequencing sample was made of PBMCs. The chain recombines TRBV5-1 with TRBJ1-1; 8 bases line up with TRBD1. The CDR3 DNA reads TGCGCCAGCAGCGGGGGACAGGCGACGGCCGAAGCTTTCTTT. Its translation is CASSGGQATAEAFF.